Each of the 16 T cell receptor beta chains below was sequenced from the same sample in a study of CD8 T cells in ankylosing spondylitis (dated by TCRdb to about 2017). Library method: 5' RACE. The instrument was an Illumina HiSeq 2500. TCRdb redid the processing of the public reads, applying fastp at Q25 and MiXCR, and retained in-frame beta chains. All rows with the same CDR3 protein become a single entry with the most common DNA and genes. This sample comprises about 800,000 distinct CDR3 sequences, approximately 12% of them detected only once. Of the sample, around 0.51% is held by the ten largest clones. Their antigens are not known. Summary of the overall study and its limitations: A TCR beta motif made up of seven or eight highly homologous amino acid variants appeared to be characteristic of blood from ankylosing spondylitis patients.

The sequenced material came from blood, either unsorted or a sorted T cell fraction (not recorded which). The receptors stem from a male donor with ankylosing spondylitis.

The chain has TRBV29-1 and TRBJ1-2, with 8 bases matching TRBD1. Germline values: CDR1 SQVTM, CDR2 ANQGSEA. The CDR3 is 14 residues long. With V trimmed by 5 bases and J by 4 bases, 9 bases remained unmatched. CDR3 region: CSVLRSGTGYGYTF. CDR3 in DNA: TGCAGCGTTTTAAGGTCCGGGACAGGCTATGGCTACACCTTC.

This clonotype was counted between two and nine times. This chain uses TRBV5-1 with TRBJ1-2; 7 nucleotides agree with TRBD1. From germline, CDR1 is SGHRS and CDR2 YFSETQ. The CDR3 runs 13 residues. The ends lost 5 bases at V and 8 bases at J; junction bases unmatched: 9. The chain's CDR3 is CASRSGTAPGYTF. CDR3 nucleotide sequence: TGCGCCAGCAGATCCGGGACAGCTCCCGGCTACACCTTC.

V gene TRBV20-1 combines with J gene TRBJ2-7, with 10 nucleotides matching TRBD2. The CDR3 length is 14 residues. CDR1 and CDR2 (germline): DFQATT, SNEGSKA (reference sequence). Trimming took 6 bases from V and 4 from J; bases not matched to a gene: 9. The CDR3 sequence is CSAVSGRAAYEQYF. For the CDR3, the DNA is TGCAGTGCGGTCAGCGGGAGGGCCGCATACGAGCAGTACTTC.

This clonotype was found a few times. The chain employs TRBV5-1 and TRBJ1-2, with D maybe TRBD1 (5 bases). The CDR3 length is 17 residues. CDR1 SGHRS and CDR2 YFSETQ come from the germline V gene. Trimming stripped 0 bases from V and 0 bases from J, with 15 bases between. CDR3 nucleotides: TGCGCCAGCAGCTTGGGTGCAGGGTGGAGGACTAACTATGGCTACACCTTC. This sequence encodes CASSLGAGWRTNYGYTF.

This clonotype occurred a few times. The gene calls are TRBV7-2 and TRBJ2-2; no firm D call. CDR3 length equals 16 residues. Trimming removed 6 bases from V and 0 bases from J, with 14 bases in between. Germline V CDR1 and CDR2: SGHTA, FQGNSA. The CDR3 DNA reads as TGTGCCAGCAGTAAAAGGGCGGTCGCGAACACCGGGGAGCTGTTTTTT. Its translation: CASSKRAVANTGELFF.

This clonotype came up a few times. The chain uses TRBV6-1 and TRBJ1-5; weak D call: TRBD1 (5 bases). This CDR3 is built from 14 residues. Trimming removed 8 bases from V and 3 bases from J, with 14 bases in between. Per germline, CDR1 MNHNS and CDR2 SASEGT. The CDR3 sequence: CASAIRGTNQPQHF. The CDR3 nucleotides read TGTGCCAGCGCGATCCGGGGGACCAATCAGCCCCAGCATTTT.

This clonotype was detected only once. CDR3 bases: TGTGCCAGCAGCCCCGGGAACTCGGGGGTACAAGAGACCCAGTACTTC. Encoded protein: CASSPGNSGVQETQYF. The chain recombines TRBV7-2 with TRBJ2-5; tentatively, D is TRBD2 (6 bases). Deletions cut 5 bases from V and 2 bases from J, with 18 bases between. The CDR3 extends over 16 amino acids. The germline V gene has CDR1 SGHTA and CDR2 FQGNSA.

This clonotype was detected a few times. The V call is TRBV5-1, the J call TRBJ2-3, with 9 bases identical to TRBD1. Germline CDR1 is SGHRS and CDR2 is YFSETQ. V shed 4 bases and J 1 base; nucleotides not matched to a gene: 4. The CDR3 contains 15 residues. CDR3 amino acids: CASSITGGGTDTQYF. The CDR3 nucleotides are TGCGCCAGCAGCATAACAGGGGGCGGCACAGATACGCAGTATTTT. The complete variable domain, with remaining parts taken from reference TRBV5-1 and TRBJ2-3, reads KAGVTQTPRYLIKTRGQQVTLSCSPISGHRSVSWYQQTPGQGLQFLFEYFSETQRNKGNFPGRFSGRQFSNSRSEMNVSTLELGDSALYLCASSITGGGTDTQYFGPGTRLTVL.

The sample holds many counts of this clonotype. The CDR3 is CSARVYNEQFF. CDR3 coding DNA: TGCAGTGCTAGAGTATACAATGAGCAGTTCTTC. This rearrangement joins TRBV20-1 to TRBJ2-1, with D unresolved. V was clipped by 1 base and J by 4 bases, with 2 bases between them. Germline CDR1 reads DFQATT; CDR2 reads SNEGSKA (reference sequence). The CDR3 runs 11 residues.

A single count supports this clonotype. The genes are TRBV29-1 and TRBJ2-7; 9 bases map to TRBD1. CDR3 length: 13 amino acids. From germline, CDR1 is SQVTM and CDR2 ANQGSEA. V lost 3 bases and J lost 5; bases outside the gene matches: 5. This CDR3 reads CSVDMGQGNEQYF. The CDR3 DNA reads TGCAGCGTTGATATGGGACAGGGTAACGAGCAGTACTTC.

The chain combines TRBV20-1 with TRBJ1-1, with TRBD1 identical over 8 bases. The CDR3 runs 13 residues. V gave up 6 bases and J gave up 3 bases; unmatched junction bases: 6. CDR1 is DFQATT, CDR2 SNEGSKA, per germline (reference sequence). The CDR3 loop is CSASQGADTEAFF. The DNA for the CDR3 is TGCAGTGCCAGCCAGGGGGCAGACACTGAAGCTTTCTTT.

This clonotype was detected only a few times. The V and J genes are TRBV6-1 and TRBJ1-6; weak D call: TRBD1 (5 bases). V gave up 8 bases and J gave up 10 bases, with 18 bases separating them. The CDR3 loop spans 14 amino acids. CDR1 is MNHNS, CDR2 SASEGT, per germline. This CDR3 is CASGTASQGSPLHF. The DNA of the CDR3 is TGTGCCAGCGGGACGGCCAGCCAGGGATCACCCCTCCACTTT.

This clonotype was detected a few times. V usage is TRBV5-1 and J usage is TRBJ1-1, with unresolved D. CDR3 length: 15 residues. The germline V gene encodes CDR1 SGHRS and CDR2 YFSETQ. Between the trimmed V and J ends, which lost 1 base and 1 base, there was a span of 11 bases. CDR3 in DNA: TGCGCCAGCAGCTTGATTCCGGGGAGGAACACTGAAGCTTTCTTT. Protein sequence: CASSLIPGRNTEAFF.

The CDR3 region has the DNA TGTGCCAGCAGCGAGTTGGCCGGAAACACCATATATTTT. It is translated as CASSELAGNTIYF. The chain carries TRBV28 and TRBJ1-3; D ambiguous. Trimming left V 6 bases short and J 4 bases short, with 10 bases between. Germline V gene sequence: CDR1 MDHEN, CDR2 SYDVKM. The CDR3 is 13 amino acids.

This clonotype was detected a few times. This chain joins TRBV6-1 and TRBJ2-7; TRBD1 matches at 8 bases. This CDR3 contains 15 residues. The junction had 10 bases not matched to a gene; V was cut back by 5 bases and J by 4 bases. Germline CDR1 is MNHNS and CDR2 is SASEGT. The CDR3 nucleotides read TGTGCCAGCAGTCCCTCAGGGGGCGCATGGTACGAGCAGTACTTC. It translates to CASSPSGGAWYEQYF.

This clonotype was found a few times. The genes are TRBV20-1 and TRBJ2-2, with 10 bases identical to TRBD2. The CDR3 spans 13 residues. The V gene end was trimmed by 6 bases and the J gene end by 7 bases; junction bases not matched to a gene: 5. Germline-derived CDR1 and CDR2 are DFQATT and SNEGSKA (reference sequence). The CDR3 sequence: CSAGTSVIGELFF. The DNA for the CDR3 is TGCAGTGCCGGGACTAGCGTAATCGGGGAGCTGTTTTTT.